Listed below are T cell receptor beta chains from one sample, sequenced in a study of persistence of HIV-infected CD4 T cells. Assay used: immunoSEQ multiplex PCR; TCRdb lists only in-frame clones, some missing. The sample yields 25,000 to 35,000 clones, more than 75% seen once. No antigen has been identified for these receptors. Sequenced here: CD4+ T cells sorted from PBMCs after 18-hour stimulation, sampled from a patient who received antiretroviral therapy. The source is an adult man with HIV who was CMV-seropositive. Each CDR3 is given with its conserved first and last residue. The D gene is left open where the match is weak. Size values are once, few and many counts, or a class for expanded clones, and some rows have none.

V gene	J gene	clone size	D gene	CDR3 DNA	CDR3 protein
TRBV6-5	TRBJ1-1	.	.	TGTGCCAGCACCTGGACACTACGGAACACTGAAGCTTTCTTT	CASTWTLRNTEAFF
TRBV6-4	TRBJ2-3	.	TRBD1	TGTGCCAGCAGCACGCGTCAGGGGGCCAGTGATACGCAGTATTTT	CASSTRQGASDTQYF
TRBV21-1	TRBJ2-3	.	.	TGTGCCAGCAGCAAAGTCACGCAGTATTTT	CASSKVTQYF
TRBV29-1	TRBJ1-2	once	TRBD1	TGCAGCGTTGATACAGGGGGAGATGGCTACACCTTC	CSVDTGGDGYTF
TRBV4-1	TRBJ2-7	.	.	TGCGCCAGCAGCCAAGATCCGGGCCACTACGAGCAGTACTTC	CASSQDPGHYEQYF
TRBV5-6	TRBJ2-7	.	TRBD1	TGTGCCAGCGGGCTCGGGACAGGGGCCTACGAGCAGTACTTC	CASGLGTGAYEQYF
TRBV19	TRBJ1-1	.	.	TGTGCCATTTGGGACGGACACACTGAAGCTTTCTTT	CAIWDGHTEAFF
TRBV5-1	TRBJ1-1	.	.	TGCGCCAGCAGCCGGGACATGAACACTGAAGCTTTCTTT	CASSRDMNTEAFF
TRBV7-2	TRBJ2-3	.	.	TGTGCCAGCAGCTTAAAGACTTGGAGCGGCACAGATACGCAGTATTTT	CASSLKTWSGTDTQYF
TRBV21-1	TRBJ2-7	.	.	TGTGCCAGCAGCAAACCCACAGGAGAAGCGGGGGGGCCCGTCCACGAGCAGTACTTC	CASSKPTGEAGGPVHEQYF
TRBV18	TRBJ2-1	few	.	TGTGCCAGCTCACCTACACAGGACAATGAGCAGTTCTTC	CASSPTQDNEQFF
TRBV6-6	TRBJ1-1	.	.	TGTGCCAGCAGTTACTCGAACTATATGTGGAACACTGAAGCTTTCTTT	CASSYSNYMWNTEAFF